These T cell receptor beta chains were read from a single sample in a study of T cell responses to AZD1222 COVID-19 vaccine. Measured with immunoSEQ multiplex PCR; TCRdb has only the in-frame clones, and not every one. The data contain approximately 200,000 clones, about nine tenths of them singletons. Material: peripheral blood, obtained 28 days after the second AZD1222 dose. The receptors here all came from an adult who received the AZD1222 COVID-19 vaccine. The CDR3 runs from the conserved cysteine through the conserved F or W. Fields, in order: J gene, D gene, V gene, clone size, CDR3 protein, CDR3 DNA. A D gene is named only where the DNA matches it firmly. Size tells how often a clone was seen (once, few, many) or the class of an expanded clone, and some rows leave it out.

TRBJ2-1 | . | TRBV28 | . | CASSLEAAMYNEQFF | TGTGCCAGCAGTTTAGAAGCGGCTATGTACAATGAGCAGTTCTTC
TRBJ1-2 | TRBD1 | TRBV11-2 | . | CASSLGTGDLYGYTF | TGTGCCAGCAGCTTAGGGACAGGGGACCTTTATGGCTACACCTTC
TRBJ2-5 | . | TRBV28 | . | CASRTPLRREETQYF | TGTGCCAGCAGAACACCCCTTAGGAGGGAGGAGACCCAGTACTTC
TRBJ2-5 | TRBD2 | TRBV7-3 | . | CASSPTSGSGLETQYF | TGTGCCAGCAGCCCTACTAGCGGGAGTGGCTTGGAGACCCAGTACTTC
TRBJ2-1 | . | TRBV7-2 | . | CASSLVRVEQFF | TGTGCCAGCAGCTTAGTTAGAGTTGAGCAGTTCTTC
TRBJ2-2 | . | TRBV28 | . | CASRPGANTGELFF | TGTGCCAGCAGGCCGGGGGCCAACACCGGGGAGCTGTTTTTT
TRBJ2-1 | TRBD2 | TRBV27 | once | CASSLLAGGVSYNEQFF | TGTGCCAGCAGTTTACTAGCGGGGGGTGTCTCCTACAATGAGCAGTTCTTC
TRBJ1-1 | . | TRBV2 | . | CASKVEGTGTEAFF | TGTGCCAGCAAGGTGGAGGGAACGGGCACTGAAGCTTTCTTT
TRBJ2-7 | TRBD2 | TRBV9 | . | CASSPQGLDLGEQYF | TGTGCCAGCAGCCCTCAGGGACTAGACCTCGGCGAGCAGTACTTC
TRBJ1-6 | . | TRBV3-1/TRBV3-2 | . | CASSLRTGTGNSPLHF | TGTGCCAGCAGCCTACGGACCGGGACGGGGAATTCACCCCTCCACTTT
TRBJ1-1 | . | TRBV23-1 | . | CASSHVRGLMTTEAFF | TGCGCCAGCAGTCATGTTAGGGGCCTCATGACCACTGAAGCTTTCTTT
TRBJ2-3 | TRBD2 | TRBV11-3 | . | CASSFPLAGDTQYF | TGTGCCAGCAGCTTTCCACTAGCGGGAGATACGCAGTATTTT
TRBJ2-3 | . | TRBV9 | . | CASSVVPEPYTDTQYF | TGTGCCAGCAGCGTAGTGCCCGAACCTTACACAGATACGCAGTATTTT
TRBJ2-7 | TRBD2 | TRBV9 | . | CASSVVKLAGLYEQYF | TGTGCCAGCAGCGTAGTGAAACTAGCGGGACTTTACGAGCAGTACTTC
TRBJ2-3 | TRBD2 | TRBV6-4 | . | CASSELAGATDTQYF | TGTGCCAGCAGTGAACTAGCGGGAGCCACAGATACGCAGTATTTT
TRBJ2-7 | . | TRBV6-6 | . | CASSYSGFDEQYF | TGTGCCAGCAGTTACTCGGGGTTCGACGAGCAGTACTTC
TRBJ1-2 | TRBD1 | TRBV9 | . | CASSSNRGWGYTF | TGTGCCAGCAGCTCAAACAGGGGTTGGGGCTACACCTTC
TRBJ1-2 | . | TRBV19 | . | CASTVGAGNYGYTF | TGTGCCAGTACCGTCGGAGCCGGTAACTATGGCTACACCTTC
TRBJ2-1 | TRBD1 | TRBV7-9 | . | CASSRTGRDPDGEQFF | TGTGCCAGCAGCAGGACAGGGCGGGACCCCGACGGTGAGCAGTTCTTC
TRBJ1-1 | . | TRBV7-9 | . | CASSLEGHREAFF | TGTGCCAGCAGCTTGGAGGGGCACCGTGAAGCTTTCTTT
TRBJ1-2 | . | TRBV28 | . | CASSRVYGYTF | TGTGCCAGCAGTCGAGTCTATGGCTACACCTTC
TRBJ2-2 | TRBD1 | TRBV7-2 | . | CASSLAGQGAPTGELFF | TGTGCCAGCAGCTTAGCGGGACAGGGGGCGCCAACCGGGGAGCTGTTTTTT
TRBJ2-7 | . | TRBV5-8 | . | CASSLWLGGLTYEQYF | TGTGCCAGCAGCTTGTGGCTCGGGGGCCTCACCTACGAGCAGTACTTC
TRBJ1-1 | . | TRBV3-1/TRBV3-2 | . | CASSRLANTEAFF | TGTGCCAGCAGCCGCCTAGCGAACACTGAAGCTTTCTTT
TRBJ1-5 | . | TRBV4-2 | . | CASSQSQASSNQPQHF | TGTGCCAGCAGCCAATCACAGGCCTCTAGCAATCAGCCCCAGCATTTT
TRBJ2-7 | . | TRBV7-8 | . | CASSPSYRKAYEQYF | TGTGCCAGCAGCCCGAGCTACAGGAAAGCATACGAGCAGTACTTC
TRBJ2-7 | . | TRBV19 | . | CATKAGGTYEQYF | TGTGCCACCAAGGCAGGCGGCACCTACGAGCAGTACTTC
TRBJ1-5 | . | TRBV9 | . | CASSVGPVDQPQHF | TGTGCCAGCAGCGTAGGCCCAGTAGATCAGCCCCAGCATTTT
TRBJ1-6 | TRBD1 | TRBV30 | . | CAWNLDRRNSPLHF | TGTGCCTGGAACTTGGACAGGAGAAATTCACCCCTCCACTTT
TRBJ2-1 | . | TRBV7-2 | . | CASSLAHGSSYNEQFF | TGTGCCAGCAGCTTAGCGCACGGGAGCTCCTACAATGAGCAGTTCTTC
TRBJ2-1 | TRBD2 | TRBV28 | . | CASSNRSGRRRNEQFF | TGTGCCAGCAGTAACCGTAGCGGGAGGCGAAGGAATGAGCAGTTCTTC
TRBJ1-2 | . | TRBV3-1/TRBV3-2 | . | CASSQGIARLNYGYTF | TGTGCCAGCAGCCAAGGTATTGCGAGACTCAACTATGGCTACACCTTC
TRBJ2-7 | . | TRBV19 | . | CASSIGLALYEQYF | TGTGCCAGTAGTATTGGCTTAGCGCTCTACGAGCAGTACTTC
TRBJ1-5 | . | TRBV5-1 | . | CASSFKQPQHF | TGCGCCAGCAGCTTTAAACAGCCCCAGCATTTT
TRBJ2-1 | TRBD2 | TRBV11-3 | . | CASSLGLSGRAPEQFF | TGTGCCAGCAGCTTAGGACTGAGCGGGAGGGCCCCTGAGCAGTTCTTC
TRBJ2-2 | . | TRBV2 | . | CASSEADLGTGELFF | TGTGCCAGCAGTGAAGCCGACCTAGGTACCGGGGAGCTGTTTTTT
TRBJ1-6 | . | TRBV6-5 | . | CASSYMGSYNSPLHF | TGTGCCAGCAGTTACATGGGTTCCTATAATTCACCCCTCCACTTT
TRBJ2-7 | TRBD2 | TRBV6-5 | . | CASRTLAGESYEQYF | TGTGCCAGCAGGACACTAGCGGGAGAATCCTACGAGCAGTACTTC
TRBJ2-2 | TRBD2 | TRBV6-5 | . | CASSLRGGGTGELFF | TGTGCCAGCAGCCTCCGGGGGGGCGGTACCGGGGAGCTGTTTTTT
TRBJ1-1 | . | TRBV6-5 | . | CASSRGRHEAFF | TGTGCCAGCAGTCGGGGACGGCATGAAGCTTTCTTT
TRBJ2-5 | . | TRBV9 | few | CASSPGPGQETQYF | TGTGCCAGCAGCCCGGGTCCTGGGCAAGAGACCCAGTACTTC
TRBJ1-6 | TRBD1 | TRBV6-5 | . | CASSYSRGQLPLHF | TGTGCCAGCAGTTACTCGAGGGGACAGCTCCCCCTCCACTTT
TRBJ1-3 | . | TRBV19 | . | CASSIGTPGGTIYF | TGTGCCAGTAGTATTGGGACCCCCGGCGGCACCATATATTTT
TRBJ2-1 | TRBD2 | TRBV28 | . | CASSSGTSGRYEQFF | TGTGCCAGCAGTTCGGGGACTAGCGGGAGGTATGAGCAGTTCTTC
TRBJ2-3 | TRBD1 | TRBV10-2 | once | CASSERGPGTGGTDTQYF | TGCGCCAGCAGTGAGAGGGGTCCAGGGACAGGGGGTACAGATACGCAGTATTTT
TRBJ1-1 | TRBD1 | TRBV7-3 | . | CASSTAGGTMNTEAFF | TGTGCCAGCAGCACCGCAGGGGGCACCATGAACACTGAAGCTTTCTTT
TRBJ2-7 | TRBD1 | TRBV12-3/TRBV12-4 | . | CASGGYIYEQYF | TGTGCCTCAGGGGGATATATCTACGAGCAGTACTTC
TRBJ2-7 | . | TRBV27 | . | CASSPQGAGEKQYF | TGTGCCAGCAGTCCCCAAGGAGCAGGGGAAAAGCAGTACTTC
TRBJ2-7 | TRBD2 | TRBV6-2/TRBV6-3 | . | CASSYVGLPQYF | TGTGCCAGCAGTTACGTGGGACTACCGCAGTACTTC
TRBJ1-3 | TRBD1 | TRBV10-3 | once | CAISGGQAGGGSGNTIYF | TGTGCCATCAGTGGTGGACAGGCTGGGGGAGGCTCTGGAAACACCATATATTTT
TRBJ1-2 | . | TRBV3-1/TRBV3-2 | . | CASSQDRGPSKGYTF | TGTGCCAGCAGCCAAGATAGGGGTCCTTCCAAGGGCTACACCTTC
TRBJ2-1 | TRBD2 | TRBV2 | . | CASLLAREQFF | TGTGCCAGCTTACTAGCGCGTGAGCAGTTCTTC
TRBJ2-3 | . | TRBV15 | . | CATSRDQEVGTDTQYF | TGTGCCACCAGCAGAGATCAGGAGGTCGGCACAGATACGCAGTATTTT
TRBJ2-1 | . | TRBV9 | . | CASSVTLGVNEQFF | TGTGCCAGCAGCGTAACTCTAGGAGTCAATGAGCAGTTCTTC
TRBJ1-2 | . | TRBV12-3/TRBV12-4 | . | CASSMGFGGYTF | TGTGCCAGCAGTATGGGGTTTGGCGGCTACACCTTC
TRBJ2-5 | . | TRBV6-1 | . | CASSANRETQYF | TGTGCCAGCAGTGCGAATAGGGAGACCCAGTACTTC